The T cell receptor (beta chain) described here comes from a study of CD8+CD57+ T cells in acquired aplastic anemia. General study findings and limits: CD8+ Simpson's diversity did not differ significantly between patients and controls.

The study profiled TCR beta VDJ and CDR3 using genomic DNA as template. TCRdb reprocessed the reads via MiXCR and lists one record per CDR3 protein. This table has about 200,000 distinct CDR3 sequences, around 50% appearing once. This clonotype was picked up many times. The antigen is not known. Germline V gene data show CDR1 as SGHNT and CDR2 as YYREEE (reference sequence). Deletions cut 3 bases from V and 2 bases from J, with 10 bases between. The CDR3 has 14 residues. Patients chosen for sequencing had shown CD8+CD57+ cell expansion by flow cytometry. The rearrangement uses TRBV5-4 and TRBJ2-3; D remains unclear. This TCR came from a human donor with aplastic anemia. Sequenced material: sorted CD4+, CD8+, or CD8+CD57+ T cells (not recorded which) from PBMCs. Here the CDR3 DNA reads TGTGCCAGCAGCTCCGGACCGATCACAGATACGCAGTATTTT. Its protein product is CASSSGPITDTQYF. The full variable domain, completed using reference TRBV5-4 and TRBJ2-3, is ETGVTQSPTHLIKTRGQQVTLRCSSQSGHNTVSWYQQALGQGPQFIFQYYREEENGRGNFPPRFSGLQFPNYSSELNVNALELDDSALYLCASSSGPITDTQYFGPGTRLTVL.